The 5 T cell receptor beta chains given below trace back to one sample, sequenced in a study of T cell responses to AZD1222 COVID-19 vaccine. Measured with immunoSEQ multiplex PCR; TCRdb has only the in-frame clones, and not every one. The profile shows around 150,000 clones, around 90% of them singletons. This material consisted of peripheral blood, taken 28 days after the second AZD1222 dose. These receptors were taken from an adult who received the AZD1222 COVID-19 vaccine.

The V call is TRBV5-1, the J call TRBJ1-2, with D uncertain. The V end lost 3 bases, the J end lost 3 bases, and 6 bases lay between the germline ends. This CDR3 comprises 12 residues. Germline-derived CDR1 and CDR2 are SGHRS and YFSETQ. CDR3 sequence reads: CASSSGYYGYTF. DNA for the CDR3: TGCGCCAGCAGCTCCGGGTACTATGGCTACACCTTC.

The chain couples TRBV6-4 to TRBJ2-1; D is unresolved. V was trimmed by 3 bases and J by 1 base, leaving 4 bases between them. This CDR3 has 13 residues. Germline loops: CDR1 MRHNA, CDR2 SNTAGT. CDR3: CASSDGSYNEQFF. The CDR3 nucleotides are TGTGCCAGCAGTGATGGGTCCTACAATGAGCAGTTCTTC.

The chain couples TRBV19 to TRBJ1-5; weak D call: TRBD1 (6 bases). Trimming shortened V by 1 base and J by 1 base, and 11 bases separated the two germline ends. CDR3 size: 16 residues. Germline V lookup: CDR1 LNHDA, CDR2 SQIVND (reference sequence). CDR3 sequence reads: CASSIVPGVSNQPQHF. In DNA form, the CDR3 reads TGTGCCAGTAGTATAGTGCCAGGGGTGAGCAATCAGCCCCAGCATTTT.

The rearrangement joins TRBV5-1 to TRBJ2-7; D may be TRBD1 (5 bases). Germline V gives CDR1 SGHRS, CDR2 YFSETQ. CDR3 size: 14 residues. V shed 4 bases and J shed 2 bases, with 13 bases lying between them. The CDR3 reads CASSRLDSTYEQYF. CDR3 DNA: TGCGCCAGCAGCCGCCTCGACAGTACCTACGAGCAGTACTTC.

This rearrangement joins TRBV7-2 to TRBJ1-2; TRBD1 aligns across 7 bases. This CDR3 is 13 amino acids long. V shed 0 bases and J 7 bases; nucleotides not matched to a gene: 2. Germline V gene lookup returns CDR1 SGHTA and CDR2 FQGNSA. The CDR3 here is CASSLAGGAGYTF. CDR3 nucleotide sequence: TGTGCCAGCAGCTTAGCAGGGGGCGCTGGCTACACCTTC.